Each of the 8 T cell receptor beta chains below was sequenced from the same sample in a study of OX40 agonist ivuxolimab in advanced cancers. Using immunoSEQ multiplex PCR, the repertoire was profiled, and TCRdb retains in-frame clones only, with some absent. The sample shows roughly 86,000 clones, about 91% of them seen only once. The sequencing used CD4+ or CD8+ T cells sorted from blood, collected in a trial of the OX40 agonist ivuxolimab. The receptors were sampled from an adult with an advanced solid tumor such as melanoma, head and neck, liver or kidney cancer.

This rearrangement joins TRBV11-2 to TRBJ1-2, with a tentative D call TRBD1 (5 bases). The CDR3 length is 14 residues. Per germline, CDR1 SGHAT and CDR2 FQNNGV. Trimming shortened V by 6 bases and J by 2 bases, and 13 bases separated the two germline ends. The CDR3 bases are TGTGCCAGCAGTCCAGGGTACTGGAACTATGGCTACACCTTC. Translation: CASSPGYWNYGYTF.

In regard to this clone: One end of the junction varies from germline; a read error may be responsible. The chain carries TRBV2 and TRBJ1-5; 11 bases align to TRBD1. The CDR3 totals 15 residues. Germline CDR1 SNHLY, CDR2 FYNNEI. The CDR3 spells CASREGTGGDQPQHF. CDR3 DNA: TGTGCCAGCAGGGAAGGGACAGGGGGGGATCAGCCCCAGCATTTT.

The V gene is TRBV5-6, the J gene TRBJ1-2; D ambiguous. The germline V and J ends were trimmed by 0 bases and 4 bases, with 19 bases remaining between them. The germline CDR1 and CDR2 sequences are SGHDT and YYEEEE. The CDR3 loop spans 17 amino acids. CDR3 residues: CASSLASSPPFIYGYTF. CDR3 bases: TGTGCCAGCAGCTTGGCCTCAAGCCCCCCTTTTATCTATGGCTACACCTTC.

This sequence joins TRBV4-2 and TRBJ2-1; 9 nucleotides line up with TRBD2. Germline V gives CDR1 LGHNA, CDR2 YNFKEQ. Trimming took 4 bases from V and 2 from J; bases not matched to a gene: 6. This CDR3 is built from 16 residues. The CDR3 coding sequence is TGTGCCAGCAGCCTACAACTAGCGGGTGCCTACAATGAGCAGTTCTTC. The encoded protein is CASSLQLAGAYNEQFF.

The chain links TRBV2 to TRBJ2-4, with D possibly TRBD1 on 5 matching bases. Germline V gene data show CDR1 as SNHLY and CDR2 as FYNNEI. The CDR3 spans 14 residues. V lost 5 bases and J 5 bases, leaving 13 bases between the germline ends. CDR3 loop: CASSNPGFQNIQYF. Here the CDR3 DNA reads TGTGCCAGCAGTAATCCAGGGTTCCAAAACATTCAGTACTTC.

This chain links TRBV6-5 with TRBJ1-1; TRBD1 matches at 11 bases. The CDR3 extends over 15 amino acids. J lost 3 bases, V lost 1 base, and 1 base had no gene match. Germline values: CDR1 MNHEY, CDR2 SVGAGI. CDR3 region: CASSYWGQGDTEAFF. The DNA of the CDR3 is TGTGCCAGCAGTTACTGGGGACAGGGGGACACTGAAGCTTTCTTT.

The rearrangement joins TRBV9 to TRBJ2-1; TRBD2 might be the D (6 bases). There are 15 residues in the CDR3. V was trimmed by 2 bases and J by 7 bases, leaving 16 bases between them. The germline V gene encodes CDR1 SGDLS and CDR2 YYNGEE. The CDR3 DNA follows: TGTGCCAGCAGCGTTACCCACGGGACTTTTAATGAGCAGTTCTTC. Protein product: CASSVTHGTFNEQFF. Based on the CDR3 plus reference TRBV9 and TRBJ2-1, the full variable domain is DSGVTQTPKHLITATGQRVTLRCSPRSGDLSVYWYQQSLDQGLQFLIQYYNGEERAKGNILERFSAQQFPDLHSELNLSSLELGDSALYFCASSVTHGTFNEQFFGPGTRLTVL.

The V gene is TRBV6-1, the J gene TRBJ1-3, with 8 bases aligning to TRBD1. Per the germline V gene, CDR1 is MNHNS and CDR2 is SASEGT. The CDR3 runs 17 residues. The V segment lost 1 base and the J segment 0 bases; nucleotides outside the gene matches: 5. The CDR3 DNA reads as TGTGCCAGCAGTGAAGAGGTCAGGGGGCCCTCTGGAAACACCATATATTTT. Its translation: CASSEEVRGPSGNTIYF.